The clone carrying this TCR beta chain was recorded at least ten times. Losses at the gene ends were 4 bases for V and 0 bases for J; bases not matched to a gene: 2. The CDR3 totals 15 residues. Looked up from germline, CDR1 is MNHEY and CDR2 is SVGEGT. Whole-blood samples were around 2.3 ml of peripheral blood from healthy adult volunteers. TCR cDNA received a 3' ligated oligonucleotide that carried a UMI. This entry comes from a study of naive and memory T cell subsets. For blood and skin samples, reverse transcription used TCR alpha and beta constant primers. In TCRdb, the 5' RACE reads were re-called with MiXCR into one record per CDR3 protein. The data contain tens of thousands of distinct CDR3 sequences, 4.2% of them singletons.

The origin of this receptor is a male donor in good health. This chain connects TRBV6-2 or TRBV6-3 to TRBJ2-1; TRBD2 matches 8 bases. In DNA, the CDR3 is TGTGCCAGCAGTTTAGGACTAGCCTCCTACAATGAGCAGTTCTTC. Translated, it gives CASSLGLASYNEQFF.